Listed below are T cell receptor beta chains from one sample, sequenced in a study of PD-1 blockade in classical Hodgkin lymphoma. The table came from immunoSEQ multiplex PCR; TCRdb's copy has only in-frame clones and leaves some out. Counted here are about 47,000 clones, about 80% occurring once; the ten biggest clones make up around a fifth. The sample was peripheral blood mononuclear cells (PBMCs), taken before the fourth cycle of nivolumab. Receptors originate from a human donor with classical Hodgkin lymphoma. CDR3s include the opening cysteine and the closing phenylalanine or tryptophan. A D gene is named only where the DNA matches it firmly. Clone size is shown for a subset of rows, as once, few, many or a class of expanded clone.

V: TRBV4-2
J: TRBJ1-6
size: -
D: -
DNA: TGTGCCAGCAGCCAAGGAATTGACCTCCCCGGGGAAAATTCACCCCTCCACTTT
CDR3: CASSQGIDLPGENSPLHF

V: TRBV15
J: TRBJ1-2
size: once
D: TRBD1
DNA: TGTGCCACCAGCAGAGATTACGACAGGGGGAGTAGCTATGGCTACACCTTC
CDR3: CATSRDYDRGSSYGYTF

V: TRBV27
J: TRBJ2-5
size: -
D: -
DNA: TGTGCCAGCAGTTTAGGCAGGGTCGGTCCCCAGTACTTC
CDR3: CASSLGRVGPQYF

V: TRBV19
J: TRBJ2-7
size: -
D: TRBD1
DNA: TGTGCCAGTAGTAGCCTCGGACAGGGGAAAACCTACGAGCAGTACTTC
CDR3: CASSSLGQGKTYEQYF

V: TRBV27
J: TRBJ1-1
size: -
D: -
DNA: TGTGCCAGCTCTTCCAGCTACACTGAAGCTTTCTTT
CDR3: CASSSSYTEAFF

V: TRBV30
J: TRBJ2-7
size: -
D: -
DNA: TGTGCCTGGACCCCGGGACAAGGGTATTACGAGCAGTACTTC
CDR3: CAWTPGQGYYEQYF

V: TRBV29-1
J: TRBJ1-1
size: -
D: -
DNA: TGCAGCGTTGAATGGTTTGAGGGTGGCGGCACTGAAGCTTTCTTT
CDR3: CSVEWFEGGGTEAFF

V: TRBV7-9
J: TRBJ2-3
size: -
D: -
DNA: TGTGCCAGCAGCTTATTAGGTGGGGGCCAGAGCACAGATACGCAGTATTTT
CDR3: CASSLLGGGQSTDTQYF

V: TRBV14
J: TRBJ2-1
size: -
D: TRBD2
DNA: TGTGCCAGCAGCCAAGACGGGACTAGTCCGTTCTTC
CDR3: CASSQDGTSPFF

V: TRBV28
J: TRBJ1-5
size: -
D: -
DNA: TGTGCCAGCACCCCCAGGTTAGGTAGTCAGCCCCAGCATTTT
CDR3: CASTPRLGSQPQHF

V: TRBV5-1
J: TRBJ1-2
size: -
D: -
DNA: TGCGCCAGCGCGGTCGGCGTCCATTATGGCTACACCTTC
CDR3: CASAVGVHYGYTF

V: TRBV30
J: TRBJ2-1
size: -
D: TRBD2
DNA: TGTGCCTGGATTCCCTCACCCAGCGGGGGGGGAAATGAGCAGTTCTTC
CDR3: CAWIPSPSGGGNEQFF

V: TRBV10-1
J: TRBJ2-7
size: -
D: -
DNA: TGCGCCAGCAGTGAAACTAGGGCCGACGAGCAGTACTTC
CDR3: CASSETRADEQYF

V: TRBV27
J: TRBJ1-1
size: -
D: -
DNA: TGTGCCAGCAGCCCCTGGGGGGGGCAATTGAACACTGAAGCTTTCTTT
CDR3: CASSPWGGQLNTEAFF

V: TRBV6-5
J: TRBJ1-1
size: -
D: -
DNA: TGTGCCAGCAGTCTAACGAACACTGAAGCTTTCTTT
CDR3: CASSLTNTEAFF

V: TRBV30
J: TRBJ2-1
size: -
D: TRBD2
DNA: TGTGCCTGGAGTGGGGACTATCGACGGAACAATGAGCAGTTCTTC
CDR3: CAWSGDYRRNNEQFF

V: TRBV6-4
J: TRBJ2-1
size: -
D: TRBD2
DNA: TGTGCCAGCAGCCCCGGGACTAGCGGGAGAATGAATGAGCAGTTCTTC
CDR3: CASSPGTSGRMNEQFF

V: TRBV7-3
J: TRBJ2-5
size: once
D: -
DNA: TGTGCCAGCAGCTCCAGGGCCCAAGAGACCCAGTACTTC
CDR3: CASSSRAQETQYF

V: TRBV2
J: TRBJ2-1
size: few
D: TRBD2
DNA: TGTGCCAGCAGGAGCGGGGGGGCCTACAATGAGCAGTTCTTC
CDR3: CASRSGGAYNEQFF

V: TRBV14
J: TRBJ2-7
size: -
D: -
DNA: TGTGCCAGCAGCCCCGGAGGCGGAGGCTACGAGCAGTACTTC
CDR3: CASSPGGGGYEQYF

V: TRBV30
J: TRBJ1-1
size: -
D: -
DNA: TGTGCCTGGGGTACCAGAACAAGGGGCACTGAAGCTTTCTTT
CDR3: CAWGTRTRGTEAFF

V: TRBV9
J: TRBJ2-1
size: -
D: -
DNA: TGTGCCAGCAGCGTAAGTCCCTCCTACAATGAGCAGTTCTTC
CDR3: CASSVSPSYNEQFF

V: TRBV19
J: TRBJ2-5
size: -
D: TRBD1
DNA: TGTGCCAGTAGTGTACAGGGGTCCCAGGGGACCCAGTACTTC
CDR3: CASSVQGSQGTQYF

V: TRBV6-6
J: TRBJ2-1
size: -
D: TRBD1
DNA: TGTGCCAGCAGTTTGGGACAGGGCAAAGAGAATGAGCAGTTCTTC
CDR3: CASSLGQGKENEQFF

V: TRBV28
J: TRBJ1-5
size: -
D: -
DNA: TGTGCCAGCAGTCTTGACGCTCAGCCCCAGCATTTT
CDR3: CASSLDAQPQHF

V: TRBV28
J: TRBJ1-4
size: -
D: TRBD1
DNA: TGTGCCAGCAGATCCGGACAGGTTCGGGAAAAACTGTTTTTT
CDR3: CASRSGQVREKLFF

V: TRBV7-2
J: TRBJ2-1
size: -
D: TRBD2
DNA: TGTGCCAGCAGCTTGGGGCTAGCGGTGAGCTCCTACAATGAGCAGTTCTTC
CDR3: CASSLGLAVSSYNEQFF

V: TRBV9
J: TRBJ2-3
size: -
D: -
DNA: TGTGCCAGCAGCGGGGACTCCGGGGACCCCTCCACAGATACGCAGTATTTT
CDR3: CASSGDSGDPSTDTQYF

V: TRBV5-4
J: TRBJ2-2
size: -
D: -
DNA: TGTGCCAGCAGCTTGCCAAGCGGCCGAGAGGCCACCGGGGAGCTGTTTTTT
CDR3: CASSLPSGREATGELFF

V: TRBV6-5
J: TRBJ2-3
size: -
D: TRBD1
DNA: TGTGCCAGCAGTCGTCAGGGGGCCCGCACAGATACGCAGTATTTT
CDR3: CASSRQGARTDTQYF